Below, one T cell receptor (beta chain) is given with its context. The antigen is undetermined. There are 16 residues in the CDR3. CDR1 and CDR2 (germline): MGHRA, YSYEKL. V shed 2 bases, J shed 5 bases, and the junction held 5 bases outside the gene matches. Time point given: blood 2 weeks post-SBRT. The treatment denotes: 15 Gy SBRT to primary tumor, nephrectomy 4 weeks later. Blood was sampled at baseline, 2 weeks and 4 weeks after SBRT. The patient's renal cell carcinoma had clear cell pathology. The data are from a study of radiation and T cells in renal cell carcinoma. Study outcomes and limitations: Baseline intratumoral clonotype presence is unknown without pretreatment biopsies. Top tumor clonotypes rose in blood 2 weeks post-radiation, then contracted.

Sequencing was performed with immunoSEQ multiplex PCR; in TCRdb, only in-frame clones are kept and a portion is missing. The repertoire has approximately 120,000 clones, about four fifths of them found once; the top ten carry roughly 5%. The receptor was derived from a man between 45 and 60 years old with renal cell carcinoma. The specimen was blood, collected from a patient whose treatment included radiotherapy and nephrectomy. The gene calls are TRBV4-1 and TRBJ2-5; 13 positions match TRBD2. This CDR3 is CASSQSLAGGPETQYF. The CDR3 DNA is TGCGCCAGCAGCCAATCACTAGCGGGGGGGCCTGAGACCCAGTACTTC.